This entry features one TCR beta chain sequence. Its matching antigen is unknown. The data derive from a study of tumor and adjacent non-tumor tissue in lung cancer. As for the study in general: Samples averaged around 4 million productive TCRbeta reads each. Whole-study results and caveats: Tumor repertoires had a smaller top 100 clone share than normal lung. Compared with tumor, normal lung showed significantly lower TCR diversity.

This CDR3 spans 15 amino acids. The germline V gene encodes CDR1 MGHRA and CDR2 YSYEKL. V lost 8 bases and J lost 5, with 16 bases in between. RNA was extracted from bulk tissue without any cell sorting. Distant lung tissue was collected more than 3 cm away from the tumor edge. Three rounds of nested PCR, following a modified ARM-PCR protocol, produced the TCRbeta library. Each CDR3 protein gets one entry after TCRdb re-called the multiplex PCR reads with MiXCR. Here the sample spans 80,000 to 100,000 distinct CDR3 sequences, approximately 80% being singletons. Sequencing used distant non-tumor lung tissue. This receptor was obtained from a man in his 60s with small cell lung cancer. This chain connects TRBV4-1 to TRBJ1-6, with D hard to call. CDR3 amino acids: CASGRLGDNNSPLHF. The CDR3 coding sequence is TGCGCCAGCGGTCGCCTCGGAGACAATAATTCACCCCTCCACTTT.